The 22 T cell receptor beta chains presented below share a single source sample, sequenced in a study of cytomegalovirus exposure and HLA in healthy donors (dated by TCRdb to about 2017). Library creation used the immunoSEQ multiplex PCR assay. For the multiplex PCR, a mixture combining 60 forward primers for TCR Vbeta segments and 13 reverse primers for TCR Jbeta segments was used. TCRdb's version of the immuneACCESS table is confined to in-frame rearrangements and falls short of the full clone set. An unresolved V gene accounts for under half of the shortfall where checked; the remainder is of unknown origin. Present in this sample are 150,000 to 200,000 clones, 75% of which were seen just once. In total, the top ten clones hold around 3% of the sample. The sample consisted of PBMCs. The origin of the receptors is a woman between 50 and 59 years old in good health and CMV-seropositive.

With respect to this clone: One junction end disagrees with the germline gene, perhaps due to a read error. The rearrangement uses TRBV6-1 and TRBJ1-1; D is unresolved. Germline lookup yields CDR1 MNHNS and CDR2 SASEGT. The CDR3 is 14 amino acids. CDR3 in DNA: TGTGCCAGCAGCGAAGGGCCAAATGGTTTTGAAGCTTTCTTT. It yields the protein CASSEGPNGFEAFF.

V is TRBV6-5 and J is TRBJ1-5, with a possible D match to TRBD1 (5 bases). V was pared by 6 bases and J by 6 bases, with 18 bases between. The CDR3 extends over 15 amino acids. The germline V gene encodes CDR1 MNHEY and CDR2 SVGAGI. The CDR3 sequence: CASSPTRRGGQPQHF. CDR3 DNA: TGTGCCAGCAGCCCCACCAGGAGGGGTGGTCAGCCCCAGCATTTT.

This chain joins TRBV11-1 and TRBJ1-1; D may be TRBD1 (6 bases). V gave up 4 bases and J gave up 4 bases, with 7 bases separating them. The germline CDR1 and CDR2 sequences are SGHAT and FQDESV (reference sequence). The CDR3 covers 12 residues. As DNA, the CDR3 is TGTGCCAGCAGCTCCAGGGGCACTGAAGCTTTCTTT. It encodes CASSSRGTEAFF.

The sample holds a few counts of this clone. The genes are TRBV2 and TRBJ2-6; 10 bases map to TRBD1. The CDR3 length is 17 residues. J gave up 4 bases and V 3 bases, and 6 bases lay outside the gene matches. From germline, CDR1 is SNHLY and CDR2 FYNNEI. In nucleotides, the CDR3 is TGTGCCAGCAGTGATGGACAGGGGGTTATAGGGGCCAACGTCCTGACTTTC. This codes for CASSDGQGVIGANVLTF.

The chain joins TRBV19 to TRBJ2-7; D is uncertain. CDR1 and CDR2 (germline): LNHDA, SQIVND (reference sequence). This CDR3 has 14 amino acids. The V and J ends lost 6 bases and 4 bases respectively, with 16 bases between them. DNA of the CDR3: TGTGCCAGTAGCAAACAGAAGACGGCATACGAGCAGTACTTC. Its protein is CASSKQKTAYEQYF.

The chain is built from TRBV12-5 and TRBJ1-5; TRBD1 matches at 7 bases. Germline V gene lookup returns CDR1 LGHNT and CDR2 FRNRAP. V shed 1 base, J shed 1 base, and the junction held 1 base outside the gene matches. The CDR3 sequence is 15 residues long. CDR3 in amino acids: CASGLGQGSNQPQHF. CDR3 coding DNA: TGTGCTAGTGGTTTGGGACAGGGAAGCAATCAGCCCCAGCATTTT.

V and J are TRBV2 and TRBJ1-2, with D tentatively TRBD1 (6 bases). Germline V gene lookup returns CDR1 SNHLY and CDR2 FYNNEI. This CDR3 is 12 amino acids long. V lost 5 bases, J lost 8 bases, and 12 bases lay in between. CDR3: CASSPDRMGYTF. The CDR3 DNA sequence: TGTGCCAGCAGTCCGGACAGAATGGGCTACACCTTC.

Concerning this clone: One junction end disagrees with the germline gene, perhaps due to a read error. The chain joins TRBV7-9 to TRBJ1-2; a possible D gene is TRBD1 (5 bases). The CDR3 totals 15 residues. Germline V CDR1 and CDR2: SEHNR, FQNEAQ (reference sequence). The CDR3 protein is CASSPDQHWDYGHTF. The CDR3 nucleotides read TGTGCCAGCAGTCCCGACCAACACTGGGACTATGGCCACACCTTC.

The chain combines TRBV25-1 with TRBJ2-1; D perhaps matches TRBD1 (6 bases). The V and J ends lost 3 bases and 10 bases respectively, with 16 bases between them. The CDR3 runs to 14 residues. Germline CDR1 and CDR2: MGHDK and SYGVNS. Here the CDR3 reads CASSEDSPLGEQFF. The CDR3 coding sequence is TGTGCCAGCAGTGAGGACAGCCCACTGGGGGAGCAGTTCTTC.

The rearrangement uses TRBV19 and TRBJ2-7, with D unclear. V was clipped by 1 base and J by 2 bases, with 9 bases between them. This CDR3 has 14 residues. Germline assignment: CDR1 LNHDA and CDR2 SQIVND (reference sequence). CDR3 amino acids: CASSIGQAAYEQYF. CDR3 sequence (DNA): TGTGCCAGTAGTATAGGGCAGGCCGCCTACGAGCAGTACTTC. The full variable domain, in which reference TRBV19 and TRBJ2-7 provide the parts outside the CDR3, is DGGITQSPKYLFRKEGQNVTLSCEQNLNHDAMYWYRQDPGQGLRLIYYSQIVNDFQKGDIAEGYSVSREKKESFPLTVTSAQKNPTAFYLCASSIGQAAYEQYFGPGTRLTVT.

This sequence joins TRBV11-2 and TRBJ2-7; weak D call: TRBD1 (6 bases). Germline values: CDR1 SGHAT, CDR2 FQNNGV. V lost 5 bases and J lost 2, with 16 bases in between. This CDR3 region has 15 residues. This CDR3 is CASSPGTLKPYEQYF. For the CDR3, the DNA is TGTGCCAGCAGCCCAGGGACACTAAAGCCCTACGAGCAGTACTTC.

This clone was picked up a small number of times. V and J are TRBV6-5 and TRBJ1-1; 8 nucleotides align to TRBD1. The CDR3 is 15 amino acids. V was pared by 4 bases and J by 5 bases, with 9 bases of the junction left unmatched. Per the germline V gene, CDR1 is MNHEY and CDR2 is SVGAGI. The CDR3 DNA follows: TGTGCCAGCAGTTTACAAATAGACAGGGGAACTGAAGCTTTCTTT. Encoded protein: CASSLQIDRGTEAFF.

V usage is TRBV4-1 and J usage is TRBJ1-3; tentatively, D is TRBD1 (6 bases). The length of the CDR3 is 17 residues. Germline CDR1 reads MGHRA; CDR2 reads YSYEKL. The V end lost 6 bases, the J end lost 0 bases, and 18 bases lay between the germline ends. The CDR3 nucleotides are TGCGCCAGCAGTCGGAACCGGGACACATTCTCTGGAAACACCATATATTTT. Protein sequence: CASSRNRDTFSGNTIYF.

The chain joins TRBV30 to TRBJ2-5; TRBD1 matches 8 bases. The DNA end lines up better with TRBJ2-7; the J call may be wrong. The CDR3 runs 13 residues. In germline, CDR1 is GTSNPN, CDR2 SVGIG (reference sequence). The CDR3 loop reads CAWSLGTGYEQYF. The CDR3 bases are TGTGCCTGGAGTCTAGGGACAGGCTACGAGCAGTACTTC.

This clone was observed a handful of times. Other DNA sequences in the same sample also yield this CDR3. CDR3: CASSFTYRVDTEAFF. For the CDR3, the DNA is TGTGCCAGCAGCTTTACGTACAGGGTGGACACTGAAGCTTTCTTT. The chain couples TRBV11-2 to TRBJ1-1; D is possibly TRBD1 (6 bases). The length of the CDR3 is 15 residues. With 3 bases removed from V and 3 bases from J, the gap between germline ends came to 14 bases. The V gene's germline CDR1 is SGHAT and CDR2 FQNNGV.

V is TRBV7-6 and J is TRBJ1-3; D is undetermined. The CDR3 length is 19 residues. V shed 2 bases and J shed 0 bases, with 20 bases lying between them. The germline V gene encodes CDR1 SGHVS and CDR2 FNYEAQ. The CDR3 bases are TGTGCCAGCAGCTTAATAAGCGGGGAGGACGGTCCCTCTGGAAACACCATATATTTT. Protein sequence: CASSLISGEDGPSGNTIYF.

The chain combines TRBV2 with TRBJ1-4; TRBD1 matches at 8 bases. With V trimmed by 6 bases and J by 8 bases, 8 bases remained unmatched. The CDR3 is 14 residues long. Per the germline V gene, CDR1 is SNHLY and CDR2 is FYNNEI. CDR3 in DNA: TGTGCCAGCAGATGGGGGACAGGAGGCGAAAAACTGTTTTTT. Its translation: CASRWGTGGEKLFF.

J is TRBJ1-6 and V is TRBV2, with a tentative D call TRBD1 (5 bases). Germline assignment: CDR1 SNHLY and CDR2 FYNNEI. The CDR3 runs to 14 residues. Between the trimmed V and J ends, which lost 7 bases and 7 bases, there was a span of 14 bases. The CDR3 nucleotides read TGTGCCAGCACCTCTGGGGGGAGAAATTCACCCCTCCACTTT. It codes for CASTSGGRNSPLHF.

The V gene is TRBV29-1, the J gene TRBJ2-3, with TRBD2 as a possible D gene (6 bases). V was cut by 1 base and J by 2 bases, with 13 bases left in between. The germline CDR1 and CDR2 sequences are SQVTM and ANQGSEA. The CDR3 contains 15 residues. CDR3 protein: CSVEGARGITDTQYF. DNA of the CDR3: TGCAGCGTTGAAGGCGCACGGGGGATCACAGATACGCAGTATTTT.

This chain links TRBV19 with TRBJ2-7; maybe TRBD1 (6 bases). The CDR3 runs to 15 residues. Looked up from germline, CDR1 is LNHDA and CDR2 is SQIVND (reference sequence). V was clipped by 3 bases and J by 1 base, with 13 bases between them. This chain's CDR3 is CASSIPGQKSYEQYF. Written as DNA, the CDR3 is TGTGCCAGTAGTATTCCAGGACAGAAATCCTACGAGCAGTACTTC.

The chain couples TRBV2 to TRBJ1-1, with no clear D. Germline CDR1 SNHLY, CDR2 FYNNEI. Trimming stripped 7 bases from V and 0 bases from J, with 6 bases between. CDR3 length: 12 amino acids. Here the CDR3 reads CASTPVNTEAFF. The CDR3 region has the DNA TGTGCCAGCACTCCGGTGAACACTGAAGCTTTCTTT.

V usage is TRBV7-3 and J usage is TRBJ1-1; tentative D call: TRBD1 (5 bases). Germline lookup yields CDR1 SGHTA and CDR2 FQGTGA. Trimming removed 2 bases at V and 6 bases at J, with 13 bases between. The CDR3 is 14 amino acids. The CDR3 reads CASSLAGGSSEAFF. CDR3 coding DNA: TGTGCCAGCAGCTTAGCGGGGGGTTCGTCTGAAGCTTTCTTT. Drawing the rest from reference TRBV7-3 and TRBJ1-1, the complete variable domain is GAGVSQTPSNKVTEKGKYVELRCDPISGHTALYWYRQSLGQGPEFLIYFQGTGAADDSGLPNDRFFAVRPEGSVSTLKIQRTERGDSAVYLCASSLAGGSSEAFFGQGTRLTVV.